This TCR beta chain emerged from a study of long-term antiretroviral therapy in people with HIV. Running of the v3.0 immunoSEQ assay took place at survey level. Assay: immunoSEQ multiplex PCR; the TCRdb copy retains only in-frame clones and omits some. The table lists tens of thousands of clones, 80% of them singletons, with approximately 7.8% in the top ten. V shed 3 bases and J shed 4 bases, with 12 bases lying between them. The CDR3 is made up of 15 amino acids. Germline loops: CDR1 LGHNA, CDR2 YSLEER. The sample consisted of unsorted PBMCs, taken 0.3 years after starting antiretroviral therapy. The chain couples TRBV4-3 to TRBJ2-2, with D perhaps matching TRBD2 (6 bases). The sequence was obtained from a middle-aged man with HIV. In DNA, the CDR3 is TGCGCCAGCAGCCAGGCGGGACTCACCACCGGGGAGCTGTTTTTT. As protein: CASSQAGLTTGELFF.